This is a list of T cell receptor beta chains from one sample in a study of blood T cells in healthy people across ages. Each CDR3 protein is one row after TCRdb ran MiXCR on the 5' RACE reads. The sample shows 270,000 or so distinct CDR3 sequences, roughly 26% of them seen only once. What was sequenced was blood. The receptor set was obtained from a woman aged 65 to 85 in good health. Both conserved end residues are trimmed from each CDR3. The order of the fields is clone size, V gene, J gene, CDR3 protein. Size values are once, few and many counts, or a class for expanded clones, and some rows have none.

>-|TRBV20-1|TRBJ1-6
SARTVSYNSPLH
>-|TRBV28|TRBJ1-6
ASSSIGQGGSPLH
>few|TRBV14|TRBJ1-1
ASSQVAGHLNTEAF
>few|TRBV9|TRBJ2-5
ASSVGGRSGETQY
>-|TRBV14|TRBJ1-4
ASSRGQVGEKLF
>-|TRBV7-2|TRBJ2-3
ASSLAGLASSTQY
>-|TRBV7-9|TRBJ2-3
ASSPDWDTQY
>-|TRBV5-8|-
ASSLGAGGTYNEQF
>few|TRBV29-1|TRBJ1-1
SVDRFGNVNTGAF
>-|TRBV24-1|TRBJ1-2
ATSDLHGGGYT
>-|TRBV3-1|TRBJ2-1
ASKSDGNEQF
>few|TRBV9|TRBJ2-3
ASSVGLGSPYDTQY
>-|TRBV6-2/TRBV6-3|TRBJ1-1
ASSNPTGSTLLAF
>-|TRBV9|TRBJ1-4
ASSPPGEANEKLF
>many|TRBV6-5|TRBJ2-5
ASSWDGQETQY
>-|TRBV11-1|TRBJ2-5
ASSSGTGTHIRETQY
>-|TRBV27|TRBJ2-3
ASRSWEGDTQY
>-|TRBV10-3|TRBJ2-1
AISEREGSYNEQF
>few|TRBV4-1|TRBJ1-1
ASSQEGTGPNTEAF
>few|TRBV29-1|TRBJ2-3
SVEGPTDTQY
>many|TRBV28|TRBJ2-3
ASSPQALGRDTQY
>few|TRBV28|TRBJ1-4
ASSAAIRGPGTNEKLF
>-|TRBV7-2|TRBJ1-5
ASSQSNQPQH
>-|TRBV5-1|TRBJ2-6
ASSSDTSGANVLT
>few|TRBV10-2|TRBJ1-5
ASSDPNLPGQH
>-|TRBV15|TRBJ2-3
ATHSGVAWDTQY
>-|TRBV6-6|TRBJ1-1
ASSYFLGQGRAF
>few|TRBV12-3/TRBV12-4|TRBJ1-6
ASSPPLGSPLH
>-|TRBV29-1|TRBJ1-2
SVDREDYGYT
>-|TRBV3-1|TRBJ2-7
ASKQAYGLEQY
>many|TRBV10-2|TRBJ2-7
ASSSTLFKQY
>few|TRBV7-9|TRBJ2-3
ASSPGTVWSTDTQY
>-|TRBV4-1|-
ASSQDRNNYEQY
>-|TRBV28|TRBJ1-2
VSSLGGFGYT
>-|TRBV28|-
ASRHRGEQY
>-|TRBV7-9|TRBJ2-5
ASSSTKGSVQETQY
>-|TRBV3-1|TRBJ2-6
ASSPPRANVLT
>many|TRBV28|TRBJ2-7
ASRGPPTYEQY
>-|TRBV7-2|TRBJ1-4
ASSSSDRRHKKLF
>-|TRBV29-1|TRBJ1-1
SVDEHVRPVEAF
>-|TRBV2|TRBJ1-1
ASSGTGGTEAF
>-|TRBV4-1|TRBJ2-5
ASSQDGLGPFGEQC
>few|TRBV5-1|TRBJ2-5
ASTPAGSLQETQY
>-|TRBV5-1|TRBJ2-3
ASSLQGRGDTQY
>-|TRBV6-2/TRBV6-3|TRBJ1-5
ASNYSKGGGNQPQH
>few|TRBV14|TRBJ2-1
ASSQRTPKLYNEQF
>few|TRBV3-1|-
AVSTWGGSTNNEQF